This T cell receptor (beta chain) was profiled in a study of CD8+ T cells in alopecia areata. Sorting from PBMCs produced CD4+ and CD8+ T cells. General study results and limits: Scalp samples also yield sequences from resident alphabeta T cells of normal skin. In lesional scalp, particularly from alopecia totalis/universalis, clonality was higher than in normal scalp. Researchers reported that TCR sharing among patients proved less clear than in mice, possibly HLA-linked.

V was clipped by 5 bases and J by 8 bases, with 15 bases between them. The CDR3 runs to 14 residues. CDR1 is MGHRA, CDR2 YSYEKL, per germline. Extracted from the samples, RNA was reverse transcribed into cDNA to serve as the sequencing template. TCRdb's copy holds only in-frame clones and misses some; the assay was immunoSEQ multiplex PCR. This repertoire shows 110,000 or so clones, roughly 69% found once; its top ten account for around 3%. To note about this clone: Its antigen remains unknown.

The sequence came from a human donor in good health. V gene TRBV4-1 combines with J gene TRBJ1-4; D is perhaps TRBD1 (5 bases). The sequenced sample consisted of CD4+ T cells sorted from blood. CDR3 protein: CASSTKIRDEKLFF. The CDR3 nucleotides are TGCGCCAGCAGCACGAAGATTAGGGACGAAAAACTGTTTTTT.